Below, 14 T cell receptor beta chains from the same sample are listed, as sequenced in a study of blood T cell repertoires in COVID-19. Data came from immunoSEQ multiplex PCR; TCRdb stores just in-frame clones and leaves some out. Of about 110,000 clones detected, approximately 86% appear once; the ten largest clones hold under 5%. Material: peripheral blood. Receptor source: a middle-aged man with acute or convalescent COVID-19.

J is TRBJ2-3 and V is TRBV10-3; 12 bases fit TRBD2. This CDR3 is 19 amino acids long. Germline V gene data show CDR1 as ENHRY and CDR2 as SYGVKD. Unmatched junction bases numbered 12, after V lost 0 bases and J lost 5 bases. CDR3 nucleotides: TGTGCCATCAGTGAGTCGGCTAATCCGGGACTAGCGGGTGGAGATACGCAGTATTTT. Residues: CAISESANPGLAGGDTQYF.

This chain uses TRBV19 with TRBJ2-7, with TRBD1 matching 8 bases. Germline assignment: CDR1 LNHDA and CDR2 SQIVND (reference sequence). V was pared by 7 bases and J by 5 bases, with 13 bases of the junction left unmatched. This CDR3 is 15 amino acids long. CDR3: CASTKRQGHSDEQYF. CDR3 nucleotides: TGTGCCAGTACCAAAAGACAGGGGCATAGCGACGAGCAGTACTTC. The entire variable domain, with the rest obtained from reference TRBV19 and TRBJ2-7, is as follows: DGGITQSPKYLFRKEGQNVTLSCEQNLNHDAMYWYRQDPGQGLRLIYYSQIVNDFQKGDIAEGYSVSREKKESFPLTVTSAQKNPTAFYLCASTKRQGHSDEQYFGPGTRLTVT.

The DNA of the CDR3 is TGTGCCAGCAGCTTATTTATCACCGGGGAGCTGTTTTTT. It encodes CASSLFITGELFF. V is TRBV7-2 and J is TRBJ2-2; D is unresolved. V was cut by 2 bases and J by 4 bases, with 5 bases left in between. Germline CDR1 is SGHTA and CDR2 is FQGNSA. The CDR3 runs to 13 residues.

The sample holds one count of this clone. This rearrangement joins TRBV11-2 to TRBJ2-1, with unresolved D. The length of the CDR3 is 11 residues. Germline V gene sequence: CDR1 SGHAT, CDR2 FQNNGV. The V end was cut by 2 bases, the J end by 8 bases, with 4 bases between. Here the CDR3 reads CASSLFDEQFF. CDR3 in DNA: TGTGCCAGCAGCTTATTCGATGAGCAGTTCTTC.

This clone was seen a single time. The chain carries TRBV6-4 and TRBJ2-1; 9 nucleotides match TRBD2. This CDR3 has 15 residues. The germline V gene has CDR1 MRHNA and CDR2 SNTAGT. Losses at the gene ends were 5 bases for V and 1 base for J; bases not matched to a gene: 3. As DNA, the CDR3 is TGTGCCAGCAGTCAGACTAGCGGATCCTACAATGAGCAGTTCTTC. It is translated as CASSQTSGSYNEQFF.

V gene TRBV7-7 combines with J gene TRBJ2-1; 7 bases match TRBD1. The germline gives CDR1 SSHAT, CDR2 FNYEAQ (reference sequence). The V segment lost 5 bases and the J segment 5 bases; nucleotides outside the gene matches: 3. CDR3 length equals 13 residues. CDR3 sequence: CASSPGQNNEQFF. In DNA, the CDR3 is TGTGCCAGCAGCCCGGGACAGAACAATGAGCAGTTCTTC.

The chain joins TRBV6-6 to TRBJ1-5, with D unresolved. V dropped 0 bases and J dropped 9 bases, with 6 bases sitting between them. In germline, CDR1 is MNHNY, CDR2 SVGAGI (reference sequence). This CDR3 has 12 residues. CDR3 nucleotides: TGTGCCAGCAGTTACTCTTTCTGGCCCCAGCATTTT. Amino acids: CASSYSFWPQHF.

The chain combines TRBV20-1 with TRBJ2-1; the match to TRBD2 covers 12 bases. CDR3 size: 17 residues. Germline trimming cut 3 bases from V and 0 bases from J; bases unmatched to any gene: 6. Germline CDR1 is DFQATT and CDR2 is SNEGSKA (reference sequence). CDR3 in amino acids: CSASASTSGSSYNEQFF. DNA of the CDR3: TGCAGTGCTAGTGCATCGACTAGCGGGAGCTCCTACAATGAGCAGTTCTTC.

The V and J genes are TRBV7-7 and TRBJ2-2; TRBD2 matches 9 bases. The CDR3 runs 15 residues. Germline lookup yields CDR1 SSHAT and CDR2 FNYEAQ (reference sequence). Germline trimming cut 5 bases from V and 5 bases from J; bases unmatched to any gene: 6. The CDR3 sequence is CASSPRTSATGELFF. CDR3 coding DNA: TGTGCCAGCAGCCCGAGGACTAGCGCGACCGGGGAGCTGTTTTTT.

V gene TRBV5-5 combines with J gene TRBJ1-1; 8 bases are a match to TRBD1. Germline CDR1 is SGHKS and CDR2 is YYEKEE (reference sequence). Unmatched junction bases numbered 9, after V lost 1 base and J lost 1 base. The CDR3 has 17 residues. The CDR3: CASSLFSGGAGNTEAFF. The CDR3 coding sequence is TGTGCCAGCAGCTTGTTTTCAGGGGGCGCGGGGAACACTGAAGCTTTCTTT.

The J gene is TRBJ2-7, the V gene TRBV7-9, with 9 bases matching TRBD1. Germline V lookup: CDR1 SEHNR, CDR2 FQNEAQ (reference sequence). CDR3 length: 13 residues. The V segment lost 3 bases and the J segment 5 bases; nucleotides outside the gene matches: 2. The CDR3 nucleotides read TGTGCCAGCAGCTTGGACAGGGGTGACGAGCAGTACTTC. It codes for CASSLDRGDEQYF.

This clone turned up a few times. The V call is TRBV3-1 (or the pseudogene TRBV3-2), the J call TRBJ2-1; 10 nucleotides agree with TRBD1. Trimming removed 4 bases from V and 5 bases from J; junction bases left unmatched: 2. The CDR3 contains 14 residues. Germline values: CDR1 LGHDT, CDR2 YNNKEL (reference sequence). CDR3 in amino acids: CASSPGQGNNEQFF. In nucleotides, the CDR3 is TGTGCCAGCAGCCCGGGACAGGGGAACAATGAGCAGTTCTTC.

The chain employs TRBV29-1 and TRBJ2-4; D remains ambiguous. The CDR3 is 10 amino acids. Trimming cost V 7 bases and J 11 bases, with 12 bases left between them. CDR1 SQVTM and CDR2 ANQGSEA come from the germline V gene. The CDR3 DNA reads TGCAGCGCCCATGGTGGAGTTCAGTACTTC. This gives the protein CSAHGGVQYF. Full variable domain (remainder filled in from reference TRBV29-1 and TRBJ2-4): SAVISQKPSRDICQRGTSLTIQCQVDSQVTMMFWYRQQPGQSLTLIATANQGSEATYESGFVIDKFPISRPNLTFSTLTVSNMSPEDSSIYLCSAHGGVQYFGAGTRLSVL.

The CDR3: CASGTASSNQPQHF. CDR3 bases: TGTGCCAGCGGAACAGCTTCTAGCAATCAGCCCCAGCATTTT. The genes are TRBV27 and TRBJ1-5, with no clear D. This CDR3 has 14 amino acids. With 8 bases removed from V and 0 bases from J, the gap between germline ends came to 11 bases. Germline CDR1 reads MNHEY; CDR2 reads SMNVEV (reference sequence).